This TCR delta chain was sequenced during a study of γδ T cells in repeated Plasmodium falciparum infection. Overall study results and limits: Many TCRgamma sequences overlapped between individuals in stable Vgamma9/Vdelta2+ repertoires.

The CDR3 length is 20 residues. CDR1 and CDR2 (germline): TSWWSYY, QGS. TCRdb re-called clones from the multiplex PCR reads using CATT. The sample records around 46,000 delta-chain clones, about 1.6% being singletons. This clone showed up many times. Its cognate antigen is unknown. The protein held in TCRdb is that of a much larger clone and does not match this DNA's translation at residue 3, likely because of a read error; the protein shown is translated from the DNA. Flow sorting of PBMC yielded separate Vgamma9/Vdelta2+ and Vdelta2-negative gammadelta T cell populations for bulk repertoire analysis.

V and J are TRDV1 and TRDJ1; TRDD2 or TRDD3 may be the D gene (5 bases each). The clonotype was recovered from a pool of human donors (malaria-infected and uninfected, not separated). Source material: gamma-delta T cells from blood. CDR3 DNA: TGTGCTCCTGGGCCTTTCCTCTCCTCCGTACGAGTTTCTTACACCGATAAACTCATCTTT. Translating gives CAPGPFLSSVRVSYTDKLIF.